The 22 T cell receptor beta chains below all came from one sample that was sequenced in a study of PD-1 blockade in classical Hodgkin lymphoma. All patients relapsed after autologous stem cell transplantation, and brentuximab vedotin exposure varied. Thawed PBMCs underwent magnetic negative selection to yield purified CD4+ T cells. Profiling relied on immunoSEQ multiplex PCR, and the TCRdb table lists in-frame clones only, not all of them. The data contain tens of thousands of clones, about 85% of them seen just once; the ten biggest clones take up around 2.4%. The sample was CD4+ T cells from blood, taken at baseline. Receptors were obtained from a human donor with classical Hodgkin lymphoma.

This chain links TRBV11-2 with TRBJ2-4, with D perhaps given as TRBD1 or TRBD2 (5 bases each). Trimming pared 2 bases from V and 16 bases from J, leaving 15 bases between. Germline CDR1 is SGHAT and CDR2 is FQNNGV. CDR3 length: 12 residues. The CDR3 loop is CASSLMSGTGYF. For the CDR3, the DNA is TGTGCCAGCAGCTTAATGTCCGGGACGGGTTACTTC.

This chain connects TRBV6-5 to TRBJ1-2, with TRBD1 matching 7 bases. Germline V CDR1 and CDR2: MNHEY, SVGAGI. This CDR3 region has 14 residues. V lost 2 bases, J lost 7 bases, and 7 bases stayed unmatched. In DNA, the CDR3 is TGTGCCAGCAGTTACGCAGGGGGGAGCCGTGGCTACACCTTC. The encoded protein is CASSYAGGSRGYTF.

The chain recombines TRBV9 with TRBJ2-2; a possible D gene is TRBD1 (6 bases). Germline lookup yields CDR1 SGDLS and CDR2 YYNGEE. V shed 0 bases and J shed 4 bases, with 13 bases lying between them. The CDR3 length is 16 residues. As DNA, the CDR3 is TGTGCCAGCAGCGTAGCAACAGGGCTAATCACCGGGGAGCTGTTTTTT. Translated, it gives CASSVATGLITGELFF.

The chain employs TRBV11-2 and TRBJ2-3, with 7 bases aligning to TRBD2. Germline V gene sequence: CDR1 SGHAT, CDR2 FQNNGV. J was trimmed by 6 bases and V by 6 bases; bases with no gene match: 6. This CDR3 is built from 13 residues. The DNA of the CDR3 is TGTGCCAGCAGGGGGGGAGGGTCGGATACGCAGTATTTT. Protein sequence: CASRGGGSDTQYF.

The J gene is TRBJ2-7, the V gene TRBV5-1; D might be TRBD1 (6 bases). The CDR3 spans 13 residues. Trimming cost V 0 bases and J 4 bases, with 8 bases left between them. Germline-derived CDR1 and CDR2 are SGHRS and YFSETQ. This CDR3 is CASSLERGYEQYF. As DNA, the CDR3 is TGCGCCAGCAGCTTGGAAAGGGGGTACGAGCAGTACTTC.

J is TRBJ2-1 and V is TRBV5-6; possible D gene TRBD2, 5 bases. Trimming removed 6 bases from V and 0 bases from J, with 16 bases in between. The CDR3 extends over 16 amino acids. Germline lookup yields CDR1 SGHDT and CDR2 YYEEEE. CDR3 sequence: CASTLYGVDSYNEQFF. The CDR3 nucleotides are TGTGCCAGCACCCTTTACGGGGTAGACTCCTACAATGAGCAGTTCTTC.

This chain links TRBV7-2 with TRBJ2-5, with 14 bases identical to TRBD2. The trim removed 0 bases at V and 4 bases at J, leaving 1 base unmatched. This CDR3 is 16 amino acids long. Germline-derived CDR1 and CDR2 are SGHTA and FQGNSA. The CDR3 region is CASSLAGLAGVETQYF. The CDR3 bases are TGTGCCAGCAGCTTAGCGGGACTAGCGGGAGTAGAGACCCAGTACTTC.

In this sample, this clone turned up a few times. The chain employs TRBV9 and TRBJ2-6; 9 bases map to TRBD1. Per the germline V gene, CDR1 is SGDLS and CDR2 is YYNGEE. The ends lost 4 bases at V and 0 bases at J; junction bases unmatched: 5. CDR3 size: 17 residues. The DNA for the CDR3 is TGTGCCAGCAGCCCCGGGACAGGGATCTCTGGGGCCAACGTCCTGACTTTC. Translating it yields CASSPGTGISGANVLTF.

The DNA for the CDR3 is TGTGCCGTACAGGGCATCCCAGAGACCCAGTACTTC. Its translation is CAVQGIPETQYF. J is TRBJ2-5 and V is TRBV2, with D possibly being TRBD1 (6 bases). CDR1 is SNHLY and CDR2 is FYNNEI in the germline V gene. V dropped 11 bases and J dropped 4 bases, with 14 bases sitting between them. The CDR3 extends over 12 amino acids.

The gene calls are TRBV6-1 and TRBJ1-2; 10 bases map to TRBD1. The germline CDR1 and CDR2 sequences are MNHNS and SASEGT. V lost 6 bases, J lost 3 bases, and 4 bases stayed unmatched. The CDR3 runs to 14 residues. The CDR3 protein is CASRGDRGHYGYTF. CDR3 DNA: TGTGCCAGCAGAGGGGACAGGGGTCACTATGGCTACACCTTC.

Regarding this clone: The junction does not match germline at one end; this may be a read error. In DNA, the CDR3 is TGTGCCGTCAGACAGGCTGGCACAGATACGCAGTATTTT. Protein product: CAVRQAGTDTQYF. The chain uses TRBV10-3 and TRBJ2-3, with a possible D match to TRBD1 (6 bases). Per the germline V gene, CDR1 is ENHRY and CDR2 is SYGVKD. The CDR3 consists of 13 residues.

This clone was detected a few times. The rearrangement joins TRBV19 to TRBJ1-1; D gene uncertain. Trimming pared 8 bases from V and 6 bases from J, leaving 13 bases between. The CDR3 loop spans 12 amino acids. In germline, CDR1 is LNHDA, CDR2 SQIVND (reference sequence). The CDR3, as DNA: TGTGCCAGTTCCGATCCGGTCTCTGAAGCTTTCTTT. Translation gives CASSDPVSEAFF.

The chain couples TRBV6-6 to TRBJ1-1, with D unresolved. Trimming left V 7 bases short and J 3 bases short, with 12 bases between. The CDR3 runs to 13 residues. CDR1 and CDR2 (germline): MNHNY, SVGAGI (reference sequence). The CDR3 here is CASTHARDTEAFF. CDR3 nucleotides: TGTGCCAGCACCCATGCCCGAGACACTGAAGCTTTCTTT.

The chain joins TRBV5-4 to TRBJ2-7, with TRBD1 identical over 9 bases. This CDR3 spans 15 amino acids. The J segment lost 3 bases and the V segment lost 3 bases, leaving 7 bases of the junction unmatched. Germline-derived CDR1 and CDR2 are SGHNT and YYREEE (reference sequence). The CDR3, as DNA: TGTGCCAGCAGCTGGGGACAGGGTTTAGTCTACGAGCAGTACTTC. Translated: CASSWGQGLVYEQYF.

The CDR3 DNA is TGTGCCAGCTCACCGAATTCAGGGGGCGCGGAGACCCAGTACTTC. It codes for CASSPNSGGAETQYF. The chain couples TRBV18 to TRBJ2-5; TRBD1 matches 8 bases. The V gene's germline CDR1 is KGHSH and CDR2 LQKENI. The CDR3 is 15 residues long. After removal of 3 bases from V and 5 bases from J, the junction contained 8 bases not matched to a gene.

Only one count was recorded for this clone. The chain has TRBV20-1 and TRBJ1-2; D not certain. The CDR3 sequence is 11 residues long. CDR1 and CDR2 (germline): DFQATT, SNEGSKA (reference sequence). V was pared by 6 bases and J by 5 bases, with 10 bases between. Here the CDR3 reads CSAHSLYGYTF. The CDR3 bases are TGCAGTGCCCATTCCCTATATGGCTACACCTTC.

The rearrangement links TRBV18 to TRBJ1-4; D might be TRBD1 (5 bases). Germline CDR1 and CDR2: KGHSH and LQKENI. V lost 1 base to trimming and J lost 2 bases, with 8 bases between them. The CDR3 covers 15 residues. CDR3 residues: CASSPHGGTNEKLFF. The CDR3 region has the DNA TGTGCCAGCTCACCACACGGGGGGACTAATGAAAAACTGTTTTTT.

This chain connects TRBV27 to TRBJ1-2; TRBD1 matches 7 bases. The germline V gene encodes CDR1 MNHEY and CDR2 SMNVEV (reference sequence). The length of the CDR3 is 15 residues. V gave up 0 bases and J gave up 0 bases; unmatched junction bases: 1. This CDR3 is CASSLSDRANYGYTF. In nucleotides, the CDR3 is TGTGCCAGCAGTTTATCAGACAGGGCTAACTATGGCTACACCTTC.

This chain connects TRBV27 to TRBJ2-1; maybe TRBD2 (6 bases). Germline lookup yields CDR1 MNHEY and CDR2 SMNVEV (reference sequence). V lost 6 bases and J lost 15, with 15 bases in between. There are 11 residues in the CDR3. CDR3 amino acids: CASSRGLSSFF. CDR3 coding DNA: TGTGCCAGCAGCCGGGGACTCTCTTCGTTCTTC.

The chain employs TRBV27 and TRBJ2-6; D perhaps matches TRBD1 (5 bases). The CDR3 totals 15 residues. V lost 4 bases to trimming and J lost 2 bases, with 9 bases between them. Germline V gene data show CDR1 as MNHEY and CDR2 as SMNVEV (reference sequence). The CDR3 region has the DNA TGTGCCAGCAGTTGGCAGGGTACTGGGGCCAACGTCCTGACTTTC. Protein product: CASSWQGTGANVLTF.

The chain joins TRBV5-1 to TRBJ1-1; unclear D gene. This CDR3 is built from 14 residues. Trimming took 1 base from V and 4 from J, leaving 11 bases between them. The V gene's germline CDR1 is SGHRS and CDR2 YFSETQ. The CDR3 spells CASSLRGLGTEAFF. The CDR3 bases are TGCGCCAGCAGCTTGCGCGGGCTGGGCACTGAAGCTTTCTTT.

V and J are TRBV28 and TRBJ1-5, with D hard to call. The V end lost 7 bases, the J end lost 6 bases, and 19 bases lay between the germline ends. CDR3 length: 15 amino acids. Germline V gives CDR1 MDHEN, CDR2 SYDVKM. CDR3 region: CASNGLGVFTQPQHF. CDR3 bases: TGTGCCAGCAACGGGTTAGGTGTTTTCACTCAGCCCCAGCATTTT.